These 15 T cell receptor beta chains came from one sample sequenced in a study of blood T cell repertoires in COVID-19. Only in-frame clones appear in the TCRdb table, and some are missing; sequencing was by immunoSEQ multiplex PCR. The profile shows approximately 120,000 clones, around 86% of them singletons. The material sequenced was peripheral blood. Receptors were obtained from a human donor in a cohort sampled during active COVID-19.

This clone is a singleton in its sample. CDR3 DNA sequence: TGTGCCAGCAGTCTACTCGCAGGGTCTGGAAACACCATATATTTT. Translating it yields CASSLLAGSGNTIYF. The J gene is TRBJ1-3, the V gene TRBV6-2 or TRBV6-3; possible D gene TRBD1, 5 bases. The CDR3 runs 15 residues. V gave up 5 bases and J gave up 1 base, with 12 bases separating them. The germline V gene has CDR1 MNHEY and CDR2 SVGEGT.

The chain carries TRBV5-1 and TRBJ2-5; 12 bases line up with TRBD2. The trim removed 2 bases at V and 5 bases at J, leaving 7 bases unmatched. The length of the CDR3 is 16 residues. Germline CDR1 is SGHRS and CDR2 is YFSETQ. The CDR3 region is CASSFGLAGIGETQYF. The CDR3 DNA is TGCGCCAGCAGCTTCGGACTAGCGGGAATAGGGGAGACCCAGTACTTC.

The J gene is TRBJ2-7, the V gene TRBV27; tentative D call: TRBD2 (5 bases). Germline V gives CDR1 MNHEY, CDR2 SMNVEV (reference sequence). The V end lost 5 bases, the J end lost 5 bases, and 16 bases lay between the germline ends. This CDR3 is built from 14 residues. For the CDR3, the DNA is TGTGCCAGCAGTCCTTTCGGGGAAGGAGACGAGCAGTACTTC. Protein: CASSPFGEGDEQYF.

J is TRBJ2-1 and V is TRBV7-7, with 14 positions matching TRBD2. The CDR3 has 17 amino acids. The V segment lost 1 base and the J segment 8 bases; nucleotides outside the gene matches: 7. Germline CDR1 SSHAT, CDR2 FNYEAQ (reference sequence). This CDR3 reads CASSLVLPGLAGDEQFF. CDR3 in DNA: TGTGCCAGCAGCTTAGTTCTCCCGGGACTAGCGGGAGATGAGCAGTTCTTC.

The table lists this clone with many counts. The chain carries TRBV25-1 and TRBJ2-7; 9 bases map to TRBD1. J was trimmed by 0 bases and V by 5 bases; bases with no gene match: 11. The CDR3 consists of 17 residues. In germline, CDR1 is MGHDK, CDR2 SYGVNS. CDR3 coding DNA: TGTGCCAGCAGTCCGGGACAGGGAGAAGCGGGCTCCTACGAGCAGTACTTC. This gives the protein CASSPGQGEAGSYEQYF.

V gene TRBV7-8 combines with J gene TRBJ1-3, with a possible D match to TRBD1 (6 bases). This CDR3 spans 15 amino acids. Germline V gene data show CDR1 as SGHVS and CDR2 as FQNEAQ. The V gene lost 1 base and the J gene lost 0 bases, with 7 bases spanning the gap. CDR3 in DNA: TGTGCCAGCAGCTTAGGGACAGTCTCTGGAAACACCATATATTTT. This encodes CASSLGTVSGNTIYF.

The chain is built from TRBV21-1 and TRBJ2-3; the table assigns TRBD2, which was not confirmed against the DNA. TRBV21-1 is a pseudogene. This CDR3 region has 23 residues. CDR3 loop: CASSKVWSSGCGRALHSTDTQYF. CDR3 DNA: TGTGCCAGCAGCAAAGTGTGGTCTAGTGGTTGCGGGAGGGCCTTACATAGCACAGATACGCAGTATTTT.

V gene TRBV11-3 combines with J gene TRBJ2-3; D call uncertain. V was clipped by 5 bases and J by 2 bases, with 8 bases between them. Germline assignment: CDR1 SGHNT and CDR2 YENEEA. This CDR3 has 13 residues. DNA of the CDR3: TGTGCCAGCAGCCCCTCTTTCACAGATACGCAGTATTTT. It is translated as CASSPSFTDTQYF.

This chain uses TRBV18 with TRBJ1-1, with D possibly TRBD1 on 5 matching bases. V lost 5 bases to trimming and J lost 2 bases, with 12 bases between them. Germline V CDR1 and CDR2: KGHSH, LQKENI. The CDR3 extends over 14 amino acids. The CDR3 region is CASSAGTANTEAFF. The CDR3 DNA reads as TGTGCCAGCTCAGCCGGGACTGCTAACACTGAAGCTTTCTTT.

CDR3 in DNA: TGTGCCAGCAGTGACAGGGGAACAGATACGCAGTATTTT. Translated, it gives CASSDRGTDTQYF. This chain links TRBV6-4 with TRBJ2-3, with D possibly TRBD1 on 5 matching bases. Deletions cut 2 bases from V and 3 bases from J, with 6 bases between. Germline-derived CDR1 and CDR2 are MRHNA and SNTAGT. The CDR3 extends over 13 amino acids.

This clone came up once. CDR3 loop: CASSQVGGGNADTQYF. The CDR3 DNA reads as TGTGCCAGCAGCCAAGTCGGCGGCGGGAACGCAGATACGCAGTATTTT. This chain links TRBV4-2 with TRBJ2-3; D is possibly TRBD2 (6 bases). CDR3 length equals 16 residues. Trimming stripped 1 base from V and 4 bases from J, with 15 bases between. The germline V gene has CDR1 LGHNA and CDR2 YNFKEQ.

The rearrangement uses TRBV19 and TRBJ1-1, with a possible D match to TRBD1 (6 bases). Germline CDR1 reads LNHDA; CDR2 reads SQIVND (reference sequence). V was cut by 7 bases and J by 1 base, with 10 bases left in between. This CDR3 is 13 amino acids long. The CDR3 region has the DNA TGTGCCAGTAACCCGACAGGGAACACTGAAGCTTTCTTT. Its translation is CASNPTGNTEAFF.

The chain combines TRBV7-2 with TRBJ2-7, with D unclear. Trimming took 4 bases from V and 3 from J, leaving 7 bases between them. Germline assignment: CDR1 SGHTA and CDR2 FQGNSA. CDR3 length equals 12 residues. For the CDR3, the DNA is TGTGCCAGCAGCTCTACTAACTACGAGCAGTACTTC. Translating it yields CASSSTNYEQYF. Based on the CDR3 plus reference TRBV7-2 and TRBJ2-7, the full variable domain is GAGVSQSPSNKVTEKGKDVELRCDPISGHTALYWYRQSLGQGLEFLIYFQGNSAPDKSGLPSDRFSAERTGGSVSTLTIQRTQQEDSAVYLCASSSTNYEQYFGPGTRLTVT.

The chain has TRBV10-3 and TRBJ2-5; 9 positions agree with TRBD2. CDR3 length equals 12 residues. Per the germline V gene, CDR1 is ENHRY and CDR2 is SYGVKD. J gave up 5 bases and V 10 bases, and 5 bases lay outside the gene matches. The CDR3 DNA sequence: TGTGCCACCATGACTAGCGGTGAGACCCAGTACTTC. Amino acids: CATMTSGETQYF.

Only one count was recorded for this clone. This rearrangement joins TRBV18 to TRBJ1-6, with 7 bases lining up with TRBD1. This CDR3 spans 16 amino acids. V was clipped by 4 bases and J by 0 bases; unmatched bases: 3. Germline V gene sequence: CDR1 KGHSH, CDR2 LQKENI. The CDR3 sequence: CASSRGDSSYNSPLHF. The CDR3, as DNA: TGTGCCAGCTCACGAGGGGACAGCTCCTATAATTCACCCCTCCACTTT.